The rows below give T cell receptor beta chains drawn from one sample of a study of T cells after posttransplantation cyclophosphamide. Repertoires were generated with immunoSEQ multiplex PCR, while TCRdb's copy carries only in-frame clones and drops some. The sample contains 20,000 to 25,000 clones, more than 70% of which appear only once. This specimen was PBMCs, taken after an allogeneic stem cell transplant with a calcineurin inhibitor and methotrexate. These receptors all stem from a female patient aged 45-65 years who received an allogeneic stem cell transplant from an unrelated donor, was CMV-positive, and had chronic GVHD only. Some T cells may be graft donor cells. CDR3s include the opening cysteine and the closing phenylalanine or tryptophan. D genes are given only for firm matches. Clone size, where shown, is once, few, many, or a class for clones that have expanded.

14,TRBV19,TRBJ2-7,TRBD1,.,TGTGCCAGTAGTCGGACAGGTCCCTCCTACGAGCAGTACTTC,CASSRTGPSYEQYF
15,TRBV10-1,TRBJ2-7,TRBD2,.,TGCGCCAGCAGTGTGGCTAGCGGGAGGGCCTACGAGCAGTACTTC,CASSVASGRAYEQYF
12,TRBV18,TRBJ2-1,.,.,TGTGCCAGCTCATTATCTGCGAATGAGCAGTTCTTC,CASSLSANEQFF
11,TRBV4-1,TRBJ2-7,.,.,TGCGCCAGCAGCCACTTCTACGAGCAGTACTTC,CASSHFYEQYF
14,TRBV5-6,TRBJ1-1,TRBD1,.,TGTGCCACCTTCACAGGGGGCCAGAACACTGAAGCTTTCTTT,CATFTGGQNTEAFF
14,TRBV28,TRBJ1-4,.,.,TGTGCCAGCAGTTTACAGGGATGGAATGAAAAACTGTTTTTT,CASSLQGWNEKLFF
17,TRBV5-4,TRBJ2-7,TRBD2,once,TGTGCCAGCAGCTTGGTTCCGCGGGAGCTCTTGGTACACGAGCAGTACTTC,CASSLVPRELLVHEQYF
10,TRBV29-1,TRBJ2-1,.,.,TGCAGCGTTGTGAGCAAAGCCACGTTCTTC,CSVVSKATFF
18,TRBV7-2,TRBJ2-2,.,once,TGTGCCAGCAGCGCGGACAGGGGGGGTAGCGGGAGGCACGGGGAGCTGTTTTTT,CASSADRGGSGRHGELFF
13,TRBV30,TRBJ1-1,.,.,TGTGCCTGGAGTCCCGACAGGAACACTGAAGCTTTCTTT,CAWSPDRNTEAFF
12,TRBV29-1,TRBJ1-1,.,.,TGCAGCGGGACAGTTATGAACACTGAAGCTTTCTTT,CSGTVMNTEAFF
16,TRBV9,TRBJ2-7,TRBD2,.,TGTGCCAGCAGCGCCTCATCTAGCGGGAGCTCCTACGAGCAGTACTTC,CASSASSSGSSYEQYF
16,TRBV7-9,TRBJ2-7,TRBD1,.,TGTGCCAGCAGCTTAACAGGGGCCCAGAGTCACTACGAGCAGTACTTC,CASSLTGAQSHYEQYF
15,TRBV9,TRBJ2-3,TRBD1,.,TGTGCCAGCAGCGTATACGACAGGGTGCCAGATACGCAGTATTTT,CASSVYDRVPDTQYF
15,TRBV28,TRBJ2-1,TRBD1,once,TGTGCCAGCAGTTTACAGGGGGAATCCTTGGGTGAGCAGTTCTTC,CASSLQGESLGEQFF
16,TRBV7-8,TRBJ1-1,TRBD1,once,TGTGCCAGCAGCCCGATAAGGGACAGGTTGAACACTGAAGCTTTCTTT,CASSPIRDRLNTEAFF
15,TRBV7-7,TRBJ1-1,TRBD1,.,TGTGCTAGCAGCCAGTGGACAGGGAGGAACACTGAAGCTTTCTTT,CASSQWTGRNTEAFF
15,TRBV9,TRBJ2-7,.,.,TGTGCCAGCAGCGTAGTGGACAGCGGCGAGGGCGAGCAGTACTTC,CASSVVDSGEGEQYF
16,TRBV28,TRBJ2-3,.,.,TGTGCCAGCAGTTTGTTCGGCGGCACTAGCACAGATACGCAGTATTTT,CASSLFGGTSTDTQYF
15,TRBV30,TRBJ1-4,.,once,TGTGCCTGGAGTCCCCCAAGTGCGGGTAATGAAAAACTGTTTTTT,CAWSPPSAGNEKLFF
14,TRBV7-3,TRBJ1-1,TRBD1,.,TGTGCCAGCAGCCTTACAGGGGGACGGGCTGAAGCTTTCTTT,CASSLTGGRAEAFF
15,TRBV5-1,TRBJ2-5,.,.,TGCGCCAGCAGCTTGGAGAGGCCTACCCAAGAGACCCAGTACTTC,CASSLERPTQETQYF
15,TRBV6-4,TRBJ2-3,.,.,TGTGCCAGCAGCGGACAGTGGGGTTCCACAGATACGCAGTATTTT,CASSGQWGSTDTQYF
14,TRBV19,TRBJ2-1,TRBD1,.,TGTGCCACGGGACAGGGGGCGCGGTACAATGAGCAGTTCTTC,CATGQGARYNEQFF
15,TRBV6-1,TRBJ2-7,.,.,TGTGCCAGCGAGGAGTTTGTCGGATTTGGCTCCGAGCAGTACTTC,CASEEFVGFGSEQYF
14,TRBV19,TRBJ1-1,TRBD1,.,TGTGCCAGTAGGTTCGGACAGGGGGCCACTGAAGCTTTCTTT,CASRFGQGATEAFF
15,TRBV18,TRBJ2-1,TRBD2,.,TGTGCCAGCTCACAAGGACTAGTAAAGTCCACTGAGCAGTTCTTC,CASSQGLVKSTEQFF
14,TRBV10-3,TRBJ1-2,.,few,TGTGCCATCAGTGAGTCAGGGACACCCTATGGCTACACCTTC,CAISESGTPYGYTF
14,TRBV19,TRBJ2-3,TRBD2,.,TGTGCCAGTAGATCCCCCGGGAGGACAGATACGCAGTATTTT,CASRSPGRTDTQYF
16,TRBV30,TRBJ2-5,TRBD2,.,TGTGCCTCCAAAACAACTCTAGCGGGGGGACAAGAGACCCAGTACTTC,CASKTTLAGGQETQYF
13,TRBV29-1,TRBJ1-1,.,.,TGCAGCGTTGACTCACAGTCGGGAACTGAAGCTTTCTTT,CSVDSQSGTEAFF
13,TRBV5-6,TRBJ2-2,.,.,TGTGCCAGCGGGAGGGGGTCCACCGGGGAGCTGTTTTTT,CASGRGSTGELFF
15,TRBV25-1,TRBJ1-2,.,.,TGTGCCAGCAGTGAATATAGCGACAGGAACTATGGCTACACCTTC,CASSEYSDRNYGYTF
18,TRBV11-3,TRBJ2-1,.,.,TGTGCCAGCAGCTCCTCTTTCAGCGGGTCGTACAACGTCGATGAGCAGTTCTTC,CASSSSFSGSYNVDEQFF
15,TRBV2,TRBJ1-5,.,.,TGTGCCAGCAGGGCGGGTCCTTCCACCAATCAGCCCCAGCATTTT,CASRAGPSTNQPQHF
14,TRBV6-1,TRBJ1-4,.,.,TGTGCCAGCAGGCAAACAGGGAATAATGAAAAACTGTTTTTT,CASRQTGNNEKLFF
19,TRBV7-9,TRBJ1-3,TRBD1,.,TGTGCCAGCAGCCATAGAGGACAGGGGAACCCTTTGGGCCTGGACACCATATATTTT,CASSHRGQGNPLGLDTIYF
17,TRBV4-1,TRBJ2-1,.,.,TGCGCCAGCAGCCGGTACCTTACCGGGACTACAGGGAGTGAGCAGTTCTTC,CASSRYLTGTTGSEQFF
16,TRBV18,TRBJ2-3,TRBD2,.,TGTGCCAGCTCATCTGGACTAGCGGGAATTTCAGATACGCAGTATTTT,CASSSGLAGISDTQYF
15,TRBV5-1,TRBJ2-7,TRBD2,.,TGCGCCAGCAGCTTGGGGGCTAGCGGGAACTACGAGCAGTACTTC,CASSLGASGNYEQYF
17,TRBV4-1,TRBJ2-2,TRBD2,.,TGCGCCAGCAGCCAAGTCTTACTAGCGGGAGTAACCGGGGAGCTGTTTTTT,CASSQVLLAGVTGELFF
14,TRBV2,TRBJ2-5,TRBD2,.,TGTGCCAGCAGCCCGGGGCTAGCGGGGGAGACCCAGTACTTC,CASSPGLAGETQYF
14,TRBV27,TRBJ2-7,TRBD1,.,TGTGCCAGCAGCCAGACAGGGACCTCCTACGAGCAGTACTTC,CASSQTGTSYEQYF
15,TRBV14,TRBJ2-7,TRBD1,.,TGTGCCAGCAGCCAAGTCCCGGGACAGGTCTACGAGCAGTACTTC,CASSQVPGQVYEQYF
15,TRBV7-3,TRBJ2-1,TRBD2,.,TGTGCCAGCAGCTTAAGTAGCGGGAGAGGCAATGAGCAGTTCTTC,CASSLSSGRGNEQFF
15,TRBV5-5,TRBJ2-1,TRBD2,.,TGTGCCAGCAGCAGGACTAGCGGGAGGGAAAGTGAGCAGTTCTTC,CASSRTSGRESEQFF
16,TRBV7-2,TRBJ2-2,.,.,TGTGCCAGCAGCTTAGCGTCGGGTTGGGACACCGGGGAGCTGTTTTTT,CASSLASGWDTGELFF
14,TRBV19,TRBJ2-7,.,.,TGTGCCAGTAGTTCCCTGACAGGAAACTACGAGCAGTACTTC,CASSSLTGNYEQYF
14,TRBV29-1,TRBJ1-1,.,once,TGCAGCGTTGAAGTCAGGCAGGGGTACACTGAAGCTTTCTTT,CSVEVRQGYTEAFF
13,TRBV27,TRBJ2-7,.,.,TGTGCCAGCAGTACGACAGGTTCCTACGAGCAGTACTTC,CASSTTGSYEQYF
18,TRBV29-1,TRBJ2-3,TRBD2,.,TGCAGCGCTCCCACCTCGGGACTAGCGGGGAAGGCTTCAGATACGCAGTATTTT,CSAPTSGLAGKASDTQYF
19,TRBV7-6,TRBJ2-2,TRBD2,once,TGTGCCAGCAGCTTAGCTAGCGGGAGTCCCCCCGCGAACACCGGGGAGCTGTTTTTT,CASSLASGSPPANTGELFF
15,TRBV6-5,TRBJ2-5,TRBD1,.,TGTGCCAGCAGTTCCCTGACAGGGGCGGGTGAGACCCAGTACTTC,CASSSLTGAGETQYF